The 5 T cell receptor beta chains below all came from one sample that was sequenced in a study of shared clonotypes between healthy human individuals. Method: immunoSEQ multiplex PCR; TCRdb's copy keeps in-frame clones and lacks some. The repertoire has around 600,000 clones, approximately 97% of them found once; the top ten carry roughly 0.05%. The sequencing input was naive CD4+ T cells sorted from blood. Subset reported: CD45RA+ positively selected. The receptors were gathered from a woman in her thirties in good health.

This chain connects TRBV13 to TRBJ2-3; TRBD1 or TRBD2 may be the D gene (5 bases each). Germline lookup yields CDR1 PRHDT and CDR2 FYEKMQ (reference sequence). The V gene lost 5 bases and the J gene lost 0 bases, with 12 bases spanning the gap. The CDR3 runs to 15 residues. The CDR3 loop is CASSPPGPSTDTQYF. The CDR3 region has the DNA TGTGCCAGCAGCCCACCGGGACCTAGCACAGATACGCAGTATTTT.

The V and J genes are TRBV27 and TRBJ2-7, with D tentatively TRBD1 or TRBD2 (5 bases each). V lost 6 bases and J lost 2, with 14 bases in between. Germline CDR1 MNHEY, CDR2 SMNVEV (reference sequence). The CDR3 consists of 14 residues. The CDR3 loop is CASSAHGDPYEQYF. The CDR3 nucleotides read TGTGCCAGCAGCGCGCACGGGGACCCCTACGAGCAGTACTTC.

V is TRBV28 and J is TRBJ1-5; 9 bases agree with TRBD1. The CDR3 is made up of 15 amino acids. Looked up from germline, CDR1 is MDHEN and CDR2 is SYDVKM. Trimming removed 0 bases from V and 5 bases from J; junction bases left unmatched: 2. The CDR3 spells CASSLWDRGYQPQHF. In nucleotides, the CDR3 is TGTGCCAGCAGTTTATGGGACAGGGGATATCAGCCCCAGCATTTT. Together with reference TRBV28 and TRBJ1-5, the CDR3 gives the full variable domain: DVKVTQSSRYLVKRTGEKVFLECVQDMDHENMFWYRQDPGLGLRLIYFSYDVKMKEKGDIPEGYSVSREKKERFSLILESASTNQTSMYLCASSLWDRGYQPQHFGDGTRLSIL.

The CDR3: CASFGAHAGAYEQYF. The CDR3, as DNA: TGTGCCAGCTTCGGGGCGCACGCAGGAGCCTACGAGCAGTACTTC. V usage is TRBV28 and J usage is TRBJ2-7; D is tentatively TRBD1 or TRBD2 (5 bases each). The germline CDR1 and CDR2 sequences are MDHEN and SYDVKM. V lost 8 bases and J 2 bases, leaving 19 bases between the germline ends. The CDR3 length is 15 residues.

The chain has TRBV9 and TRBJ1-4; 9 bases fit TRBD1. J was trimmed by 6 bases and V by 4 bases; bases with no gene match: 4. The CDR3 covers 14 residues. CDR1 is SGDLS and CDR2 is YYNGEE in the germline V gene. The DNA for the CDR3 is TGTGCCAGCAGCTCCGGGACAGGGTATGAAAAACTGTTTTTT. Its protein is CASSSGTGYEKLFF. Drawing the rest from reference TRBV9 and TRBJ1-4, the complete variable domain is DSGVTQTPKHLITATGQRVTLRCSPRSGDLSVYWYQQSLDQGLQFLIQYYNGEERAKGNILERFSAQQFPDLHSELNLSSLELGDSALYFCASSSGTGYEKLFFGSGTQLSVL.